The clone carrying this TCR beta chain came up a few times. The sample is drawn from a study of blood T cell repertoires in COVID-19. Authors' data handling: Estimation of nucleated cell counts relied on the amplification of reference gene primers. Measured with immunoSEQ multiplex PCR; TCRdb has only the in-frame clones, and not every one. That table is the source of V, J and clone size, and D and trimming were worked out from the DNA. This table holds around 300,000 clones, 87% found once. The CDR3 covers 15 residues. Germline loops: CDR1 LNHDA, CDR2 SQIVND (reference sequence). Between the trimmed V and J ends, which lost 3 bases and 11 bases, there was a span of 20 bases.

Sequencing was performed on peripheral blood. The V call is TRBV19, the J call TRBJ1-5; perhaps TRBD1 as D (6 bases). This clonotype was obtained from a man over 45 with active or convalescent COVID-19. CDR3 in amino acids: CASSMARGRWLTQHF. CDR3 in DNA: TGTGCCAGTAGTATGGCCAGGGGTAGATGGTTAACCCAGCATTTT.